This passage covers 5 T cell receptor beta chains from one sample sequenced in a study of cytomegalovirus exposure and HLA in healthy donors. PCR primers comprised 60 Vbeta and 13 Jbeta primers. Clones were read by immunoSEQ multiplex PCR, and TCRdb kept only the in-frame ones, dropping some. The sample consists of roughly 200,000 clones, roughly 81% of them appearing once. The sequencing input was PBMCs. Every receptor here comes from a woman aged 25 to 45 in good health and CMV-seropositive.

This chain connects TRBV18 to TRBJ2-1, with 8 positions matching TRBD1. V lost 7 bases to trimming and J lost 5 bases; unmatched junction nucleotides: 7. The CDR3 is 14 amino acids. In germline, CDR1 is KGHSH, CDR2 LQKENI. The CDR3 is CASFYQGADNEQFF. DNA for the CDR3: TGTGCCAGCTTCTATCAGGGGGCGGACAATGAGCAGTTCTTC.

As regards this clone: The sample has other DNA sequences that encode this CDR3 too. The chain carries TRBV6-5 and TRBJ2-5, with a tentative D call TRBD2 (6 bases). Trimming pared 0 bases from V and 2 bases from J, leaving 7 bases between. CDR1 MNHEY and CDR2 SVGAGI come from the germline V gene. CDR3 length equals 14 residues. For the CDR3, the DNA is TGTGCCAGCAGTTACTCGGCGGGACAAGAGACCCAGTACTTC. It translates to CASSYSAGQETQYF.

The V and J genes are TRBV28 and TRBJ1-2; 7 nucleotides align to TRBD1. Germline CDR1 and CDR2: MDHEN and SYDVKM. This CDR3 has 17 residues. With V trimmed by 4 bases and J by 3 bases, 14 bases remained unmatched. The CDR3, as DNA: TGTGCCAGCAGTTCGTCTGGCCTTGGACAGGCGGACTATGGCTACACCTTC. Translated: CASSSSGLGQADYGYTF.

The rearrangement links TRBV30 to TRBJ1-1; a possible D gene is TRBD1 (6 bases). Trimming removed 2 bases from V and 5 bases from J, with 15 bases in between. Germline values: CDR1 GTSNPN, CDR2 SVGIG (reference sequence). This CDR3 has 14 amino acids. CDR3 DNA: TGTGCCTGGAGTTCAGTCAGGGGTAGAACTGAAGCTTTCTTT. Its translation is CAWSSVRGRTEAFF.

The table lists this clone with a few counts. The rearrangement links TRBV5-1 to TRBJ1-5; the D is unclear. The CDR3 is made up of 14 amino acids. Trimming shortened V by 4 bases and J by 4 bases, and 12 bases separated the two germline ends. Per the germline V gene, CDR1 is SGHRS and CDR2 is YFSETQ. CDR3 nucleotide sequence: TGCGCCAGCAGCGAGGTGGCGGGGAATCAGCCCCAGCATTTT. It yields the protein CASSEVAGNQPQHF.